This is a list of T cell receptor beta chains from one sample in a study of T cell responses to AZD1222 COVID-19 vaccine. Libraries were prepared by immunoSEQ multiplex PCR; TCRdb keeps only in-frame clonotypes and omits some of them. The sample includes some 130,000 clones, around 90% seen only once; the top ten take around 1.1%. Material: peripheral blood, obtained 28 days after the second AZD1222 dose. The source is an adult who received the AZD1222 COVID-19 vaccine. CDR3s include the opening cysteine and the closing phenylalanine or tryptophan. The D gene is left open where the match is weak. The listing skips clone size in some rows; elsewhere it reads once, few, many or a size class.

j_call clone_size d_call v_call cdr3_aa cdr3_nt
TRBJ2-2 few . TRBV19 CASRRPQNTGELFF TGTGCCAGTAGACGACCCCAGAACACCGGGGAGCTGTTTTTT
TRBJ2-7 . . TRBV7-8 CASSPLYEQYF TGTGCCAGCAGCCCCCTCTACGAGCAGTACTTC
TRBJ1-2 . TRBD1 TRBV27 CASSFGTAYGYTF TGTGCCAGCAGTTTCGGGACAGCTTATGGCTACACCTTC
TRBJ2-7 once . TRBV28 CASRPDHLSGQYF TGTGCCAGCAGGCCTGATCACCTCTCGGGGCAGTACTTC
TRBJ2-7 . TRBD2 TRBV28 CASRSSGAPRALYEQYF TGTGCCAGCAGATCTAGCGGGGCCCCGAGAGCCCTCTACGAGCAGTACTTC
TRBJ1-2 . . TRBV27 CASSLTGGGGYGYTF TGTGCCAGCAGTTTAACAGGAGGGGGAGGGTATGGCTACACCTTC
TRBJ1-5 . . TRBV6-5 CASSYRGDQPQHF TGTGCCAGCAGTTACAGGGGCGATCAGCCCCAGCATTTT
TRBJ2-1 . TRBD2 TRBV2 CASSEGGGYNEQFF TGTGCCAGCAGTGAAGGGGGGGGCTACAATGAGCAGTTCTTC
TRBJ2-3 . TRBD2 TRBV7-9 CASSLLAGSTDTQYF TGTGCCAGCAGCTTACTAGCGGGAAGCACAGATACGCAGTATTTT
TRBJ2-1 . TRBD2 TRBV29-1 CSVEDLGLAGLGEQFF TGCAGCGTTGAAGATCTAGGGCTAGCGGGGCTAGGTGAGCAGTTCTTC
TRBJ2-1 . TRBD2 TRBV7-2 CASSLAGTTPYNEQFF TGTGCCAGCAGCCTGGCCGGGACTACTCCCTACAATGAGCAGTTCTTC
TRBJ1-1 few . TRBV20-1 CSSTRGAEAFF TGCAGTTCTACGCGAGGGGCTGAAGCTTTCTTT
TRBJ2-7 . TRBD1 TRBV18 CASSRSGGDEQYF TGTGCCAGCTCACGATCAGGGGGCGACGAGCAGTACTTC
TRBJ1-1 . . TRBV5-1 CASSPGTQGTEAFF TGCGCCAGCAGCCCTGGGACCCAGGGGACTGAAGCTTTCTTT
TRBJ1-2 . . TRBV19 CASSISTRRVDYTF TGTGCCAGTAGTATATCCACCCGTAGAGTCGACTACACCTTC
TRBJ2-3 . TRBD2 TRBV4-3 CASSLREDFSTQYF TGCGCCAGCAGCCTCCGGGAGGACTTCTCCACGCAGTATTTT
TRBJ2-3 once . TRBV27 CASSFLGTSTDTQYF TGTGCCAGCAGTTTCTTAGGGACTAGCACAGATACGCAGTATTTT
TRBJ2-3 once TRBD2 TRBV7-3 CASSLRGVADTQYF TGTGCCAGCAGCTTACGGGGGGTTGCAGATACGCAGTATTTT
TRBJ1-3 . . TRBV4-2 CASSQVQSSGNTIYF TGTGCCAGCAGCCAAGTCCAAAGCTCTGGAAACACCATATATTTT
TRBJ2-1 . TRBD1 TRBV27 CASRRTGQGGGEQFF TGTGCCAGCAGACGGACCGGACAGGGTGGGGGTGAGCAGTTCTTC
TRBJ1-6 . . TRBV6-5 CASRGRDLGGSPLHF TGTGCCAGCAGAGGCCGGGACCTGGGGGGTTCACCCCTCCACTTT
TRBJ2-3 . . TRBV4-1 CASSQDGVPDTQYF TGCGCCAGCAGCCAAGATGGGGTCCCAGATACGCAGTATTTT
TRBJ1-6 once TRBD1 TRBV7-6 CASSLRDSNSPLHF TGTGCCAGCAGCCTACGGGACAGTAATTCACCCCTCCACTTT
TRBJ1-5 . . TRBV19 CASREDSNQPQHF TGTGCCAGTAGAGAGGATAGCAATCAGCCCCAGCATTTT
TRBJ2-3 . . TRBV6-5 CASSYSGAVNTDTQYF TGTGCCAGCAGTTACTCTGGAGCGGTCAACACAGATACGCAGTATTTT
TRBJ2-4 . TRBD2 TRBV19 CASSIGLAGVAKNIQYF TGTGCCAGTAGTATAGGACTAGCGGGTGTAGCCAAAAACATTCAGTACTTC
TRBJ1-6 . . TRBV10-3 CAISEGGTFGPLHF TGTGCCATCAGTGAAGGTGGCACTTTTGGGCCCCTCCACTTT
TRBJ1-3 . . TRBV29-1 CSVGVNSGNTIYF TGCAGCGTTGGGGTCAACTCTGGAAACACCATATATTTT